This T cell receptor (beta chain) is from a study of OX40 agonist ivuxolimab in advanced cancers. In the study overall: As their treatment, patients were administered ivuxolimab, an agonistic anti-OX40 (CD134) antibody. Partial responses were seen in three patients, one with hepatocellular carcinoma and two with cutaneous melanoma.

The length of the CDR3 is 14 residues. V lost 8 bases to trimming and J lost 2 bases; unmatched junction nucleotides: 8. Germline-derived CDR1 and CDR2 are MNHNS and SASEGT. Patients had blood sampled at baseline and again on cycle 4 day 1 and cycle 7 day 1. Method: immunoSEQ multiplex PCR; TCRdb's copy keeps in-frame clones and lacks some. The sample records some 45,000 clones, more than 70% being singletons. The chain recombines TRBV6-1 with TRBJ1-2; 7 bases align to TRBD1. This clonotype was obtained from an adult with an advanced solid tumor such as melanoma, head and neck, liver or kidney cancer. The source material was CD4+ or CD8+ T cells sorted from blood, sampled in a trial of the OX40 agonist ivuxolimab. The CDR3 nucleotides read TGTGCCAGCTCGACAGGGCTGCTAAACTATGGCTACACCTTC. This codes for CASSTGLLNYGYTF.